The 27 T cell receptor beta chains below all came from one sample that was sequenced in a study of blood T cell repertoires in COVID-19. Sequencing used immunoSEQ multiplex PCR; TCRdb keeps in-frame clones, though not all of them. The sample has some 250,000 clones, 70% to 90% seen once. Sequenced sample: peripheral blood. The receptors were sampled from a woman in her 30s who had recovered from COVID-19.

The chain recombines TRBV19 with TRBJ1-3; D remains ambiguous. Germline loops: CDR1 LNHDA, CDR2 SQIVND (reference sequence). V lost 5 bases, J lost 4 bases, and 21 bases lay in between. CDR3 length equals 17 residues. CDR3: CASSPRGLRGSGNTIYF. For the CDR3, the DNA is TGTGCCAGTAGTCCCAGAGGGCTCCGGGGTTCGGGAAACACCATATATTTT.

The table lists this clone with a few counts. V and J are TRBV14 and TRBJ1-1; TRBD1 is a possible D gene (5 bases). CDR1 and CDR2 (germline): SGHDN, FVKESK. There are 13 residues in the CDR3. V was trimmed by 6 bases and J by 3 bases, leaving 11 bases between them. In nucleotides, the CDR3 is TGTGCCAGCAGAAGATCGGGGGACACTGAAGCTTTCTTT. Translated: CASRRSGDTEAFF. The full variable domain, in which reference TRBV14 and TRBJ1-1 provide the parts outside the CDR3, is EAGVTQFPSHSVIEKGQTVTLRCDPISGHDNLYWYRRVMGKEIKFLLHFVKESKQDESGMPNNRFLAERTGGTYSTLKVQPAELEDSGVYFCASRRSGDTEAFFGQGTRLTVV.

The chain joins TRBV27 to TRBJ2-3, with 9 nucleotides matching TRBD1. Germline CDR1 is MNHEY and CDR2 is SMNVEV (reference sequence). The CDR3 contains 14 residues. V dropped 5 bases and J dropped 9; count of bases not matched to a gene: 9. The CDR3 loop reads CASSLITGGDTQYF. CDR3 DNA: TGTGCCAGCAGTCTCATAACAGGGGGCGACACGCAGTATTTT.

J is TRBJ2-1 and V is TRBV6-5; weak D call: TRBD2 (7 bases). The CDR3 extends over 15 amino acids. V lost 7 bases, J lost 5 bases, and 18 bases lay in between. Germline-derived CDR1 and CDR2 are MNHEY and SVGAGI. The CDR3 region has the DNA TGTGCCAGCACCATGTGGGCGGGGGCCGACAATGAGCAGTTCTTC. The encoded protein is CASTMWAGADNEQFF.

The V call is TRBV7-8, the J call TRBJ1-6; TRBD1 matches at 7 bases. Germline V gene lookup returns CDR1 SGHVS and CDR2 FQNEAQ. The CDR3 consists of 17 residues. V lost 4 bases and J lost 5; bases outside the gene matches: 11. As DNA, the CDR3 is TGTGCCAGCAGCTCATACCCGACAGGGAACAATAATTCACCCCTCCACTTT. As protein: CASSSYPTGNNNSPLHF.

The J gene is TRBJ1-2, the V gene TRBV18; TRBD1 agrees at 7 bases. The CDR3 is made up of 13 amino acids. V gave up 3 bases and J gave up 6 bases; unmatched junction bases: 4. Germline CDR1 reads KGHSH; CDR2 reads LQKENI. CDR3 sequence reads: CASSPRQGDGYTF. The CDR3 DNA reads TGTGCCAGCTCACCTAGACAGGGAGATGGCTACACCTTC.

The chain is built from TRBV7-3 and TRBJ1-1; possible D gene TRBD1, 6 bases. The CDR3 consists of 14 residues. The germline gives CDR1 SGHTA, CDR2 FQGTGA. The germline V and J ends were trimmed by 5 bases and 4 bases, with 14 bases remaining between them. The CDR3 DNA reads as TGTGCCAGCAGCCAACAGGGTATGGGCACTGAAGCTTTCTTT. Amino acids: CASSQQGMGTEAFF.

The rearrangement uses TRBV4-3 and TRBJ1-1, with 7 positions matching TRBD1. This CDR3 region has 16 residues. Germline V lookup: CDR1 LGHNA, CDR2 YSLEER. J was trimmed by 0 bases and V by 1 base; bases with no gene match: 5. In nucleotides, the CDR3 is TGCGCCAGCAGCCAAGCCGGGACAGTCATGAACACTGAAGCTTTCTTT. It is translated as CASSQAGTVMNTEAFF.

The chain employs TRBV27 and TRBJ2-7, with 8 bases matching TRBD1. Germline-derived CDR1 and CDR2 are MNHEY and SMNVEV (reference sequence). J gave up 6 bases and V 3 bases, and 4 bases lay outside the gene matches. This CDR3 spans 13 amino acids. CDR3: CASSFGQGTEQYF. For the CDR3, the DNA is TGTGCCAGCAGTTTCGGACAGGGCACCGAGCAGTACTTC.

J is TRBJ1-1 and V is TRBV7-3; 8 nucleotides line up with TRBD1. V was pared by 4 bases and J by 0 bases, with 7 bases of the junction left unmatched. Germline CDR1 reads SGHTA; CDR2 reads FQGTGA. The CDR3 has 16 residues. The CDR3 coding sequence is TGTGCCAGCAGCTCACAGGGGGGCCTAATGAACACTGAAGCTTTCTTT. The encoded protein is CASSSQGGLMNTEAFF. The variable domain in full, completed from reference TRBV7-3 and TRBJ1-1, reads GAGVSQTPSNKVTEKGKYVELRCDPISGHTALYWYRQSLGQGPEFLIYFQGTGAADDSGLPNDRFFAVRPEGSVSTLKIQRTERGDSAVYLCASSSQGGLMNTEAFFGQGTRLTVV.

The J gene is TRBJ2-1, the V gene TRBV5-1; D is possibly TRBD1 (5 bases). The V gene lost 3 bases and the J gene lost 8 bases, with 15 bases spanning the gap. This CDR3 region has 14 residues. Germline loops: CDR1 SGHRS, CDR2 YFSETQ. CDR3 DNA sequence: TGCGCCAGCAGCTCCGCAGGGATGTTCGATGAGCAGTTCTTC. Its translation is CASSSAGMFDEQFF. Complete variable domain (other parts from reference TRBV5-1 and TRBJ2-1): KAGVTQTPRYLIKTRGQQVTLSCSPISGHRSVSWYQQTPGQGLQFLFEYFSETQRNKGNFPGRFSGRQFSNSRSEMNVSTLELGDSALYLCASSSAGMFDEQFFGPGTRLTVL.

The CDR3 protein is CASSNSGGSYEQYF. The DNA for the CDR3 is TGTGCCAGCAGCAATAGCGGGGGCTCCTACGAGCAGTACTTC. The chain recombines TRBV7-9 with TRBJ2-7; 9 bases line up with TRBD2. CDR1 is SEHNR, CDR2 FQNEAQ, per germline (reference sequence). The CDR3 contains 14 residues. The trim removed 5 bases at V and 0 bases at J, leaving 2 bases unmatched.

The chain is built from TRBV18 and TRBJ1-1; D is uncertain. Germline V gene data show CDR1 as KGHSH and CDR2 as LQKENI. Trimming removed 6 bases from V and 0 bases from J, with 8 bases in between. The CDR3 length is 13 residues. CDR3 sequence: CASSPLVNTEAFF. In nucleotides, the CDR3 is TGTGCCAGCTCTCCGCTAGTGAACACTGAAGCTTTCTTT.

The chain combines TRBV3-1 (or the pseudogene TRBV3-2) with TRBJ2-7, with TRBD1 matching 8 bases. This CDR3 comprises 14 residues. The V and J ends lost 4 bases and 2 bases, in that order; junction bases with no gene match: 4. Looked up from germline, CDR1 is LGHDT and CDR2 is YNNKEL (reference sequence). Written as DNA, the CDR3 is TGTGCCAGCAGCCCGACAGGGGTTGCCTACGAGCAGTACTTC. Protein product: CASSPTGVAYEQYF.

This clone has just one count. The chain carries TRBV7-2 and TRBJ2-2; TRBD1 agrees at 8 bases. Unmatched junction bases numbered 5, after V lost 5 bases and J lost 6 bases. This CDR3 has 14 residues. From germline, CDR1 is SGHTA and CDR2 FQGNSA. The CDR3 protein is CASSLGQGPGELFF. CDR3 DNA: TGTGCCAGCAGCCTCGGACAGGGACCCGGGGAGCTGTTTTTT.

The CDR3 here is CASRQKVGEAGGLTDTQYF. CDR3 nucleotides: TGTGCCAGCAGGCAAAAGGTGGGGGAAGCGGGGGGCCTCACAGATACGCAGTATTTT. V gene TRBV3-1 (or the pseudogene TRBV3-2) combines with J gene TRBJ2-3; 9 positions agree with TRBD2. With 6 bases clipped from V and 2 bases from J, the junction kept 18 bases outside the gene matches. The CDR3 runs to 19 residues. CDR1 and CDR2 from the germline V gene are LGHDT and YNNKEL (reference sequence).

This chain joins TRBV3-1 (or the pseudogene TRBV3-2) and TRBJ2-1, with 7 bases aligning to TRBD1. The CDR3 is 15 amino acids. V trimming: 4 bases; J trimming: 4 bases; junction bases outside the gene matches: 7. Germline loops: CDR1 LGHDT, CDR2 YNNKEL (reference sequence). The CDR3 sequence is CASSPGRTGYNEQFF. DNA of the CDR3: TGTGCCAGCAGCCCGGGCCGGACAGGTTACAATGAGCAGTTCTTC.

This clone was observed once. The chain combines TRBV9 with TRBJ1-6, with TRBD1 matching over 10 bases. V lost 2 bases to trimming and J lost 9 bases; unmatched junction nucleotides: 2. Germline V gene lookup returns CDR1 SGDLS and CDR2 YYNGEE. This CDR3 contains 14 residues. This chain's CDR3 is CASSVGQGVSPLHF. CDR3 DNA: TGTGCCAGCAGCGTTGGACAGGGGGTTTCACCCCTCCACTTT.

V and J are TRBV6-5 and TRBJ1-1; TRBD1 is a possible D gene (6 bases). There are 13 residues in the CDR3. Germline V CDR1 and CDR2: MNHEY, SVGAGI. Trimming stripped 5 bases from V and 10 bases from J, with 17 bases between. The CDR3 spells CASSLRTVDRAFF. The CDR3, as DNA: TGTGCCAGCAGTCTACGGACAGTAGATAGAGCTTTCTTT.

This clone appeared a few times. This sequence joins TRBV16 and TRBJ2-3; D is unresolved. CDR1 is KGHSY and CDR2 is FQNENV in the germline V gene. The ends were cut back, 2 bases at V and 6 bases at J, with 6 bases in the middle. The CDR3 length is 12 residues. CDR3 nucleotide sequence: TGTGCCAGCAGCCAAGTTACTGATACGCAGTATTTT. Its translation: CASSQVTDTQYF.

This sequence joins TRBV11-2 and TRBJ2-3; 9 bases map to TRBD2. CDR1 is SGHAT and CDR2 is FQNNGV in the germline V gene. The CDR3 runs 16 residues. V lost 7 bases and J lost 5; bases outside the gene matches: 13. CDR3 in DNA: TGTGCCAGCACCCCTGAGAGCGGGGGGCGGGTAGATACGCAGTATTTT. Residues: CASTPESGGRVDTQYF.

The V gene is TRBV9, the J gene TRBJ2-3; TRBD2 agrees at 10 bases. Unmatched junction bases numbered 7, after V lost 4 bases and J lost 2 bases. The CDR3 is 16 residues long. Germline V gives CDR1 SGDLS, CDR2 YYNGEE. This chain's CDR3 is CASSPIAGGNTDTQYF. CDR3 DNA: TGTGCCAGCAGCCCAATAGCGGGGGGCAACACAGATACGCAGTATTTT.

CDR3 coding DNA: TGTGCCAGCAGTGGCCCTCCACGAGACACTGAAGCTTTCTTT. Its translation is CASSGPPRDTEAFF. This rearrangement joins TRBV2 to TRBJ1-1; D is ambiguous. The CDR3 is made up of 14 amino acids. Germline CDR1 SNHLY, CDR2 FYNNEI. The V gene lost 4 bases and the J gene lost 3 bases, with 12 bases spanning the gap. Full variable domain (outside the CDR3, taken from reference TRBV2 and TRBJ1-1): EPEVTQTPSHQVTQMGQEVILRCVPISNHLYFYWYRQILGQKVEFLVSFYNNEISEKSEIFDDQFSVERPDGSNFTLKIRSTKLEDSAMYFCASSGPPRDTEAFFGQGTRLTVV.

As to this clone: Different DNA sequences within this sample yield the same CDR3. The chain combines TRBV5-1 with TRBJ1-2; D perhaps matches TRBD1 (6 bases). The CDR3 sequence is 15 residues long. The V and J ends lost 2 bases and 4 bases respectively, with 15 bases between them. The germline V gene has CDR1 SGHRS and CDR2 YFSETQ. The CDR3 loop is CASSLAGAISYGYTF. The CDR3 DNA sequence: TGCGCCAGCAGCTTAGCAGGGGCTATAAGCTATGGCTACACCTTC.

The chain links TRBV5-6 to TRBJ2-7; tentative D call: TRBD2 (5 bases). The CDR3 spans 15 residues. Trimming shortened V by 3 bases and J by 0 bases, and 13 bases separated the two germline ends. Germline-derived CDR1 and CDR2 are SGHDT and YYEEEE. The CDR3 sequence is CASSSPLEGSYEQYF. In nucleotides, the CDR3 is TGTGCCAGCAGCTCGCCCCTAGAGGGCTCCTACGAGCAGTACTTC.

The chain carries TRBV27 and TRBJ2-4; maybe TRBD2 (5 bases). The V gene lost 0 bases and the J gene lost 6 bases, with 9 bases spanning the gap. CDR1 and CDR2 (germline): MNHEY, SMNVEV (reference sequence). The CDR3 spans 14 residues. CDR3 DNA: TGTGCCAGCAGTTTATCGAGTGGGAGAAACATTCAGTACTTC. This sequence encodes CASSLSSGRNIQYF.

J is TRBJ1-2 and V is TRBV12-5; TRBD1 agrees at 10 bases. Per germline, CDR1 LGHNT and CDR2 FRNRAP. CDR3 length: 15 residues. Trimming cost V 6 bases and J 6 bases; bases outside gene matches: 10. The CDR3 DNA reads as TGTGCTAGTGGCCGCGACAGGGGGCTTGGCGATGGCTACACCTTC. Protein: CASGRDRGLGDGYTF.